A selection of T cell receptor beta chains follows, all from one sample in a study of blood T cells in healthy people across ages. TCRdb reprocessed the 5' RACE reads via MiXCR and lists one record per CDR3 protein. This table has around 2 million distinct CDR3 sequences, approximately 40% appearing once. The sample was blood. The receptors shown here come from a human donor in good health. Both conserved end residues are part of each CDR3. A D gene is named only where the DNA matches it firmly. For some rows the clone size is stated as once, few or many, or as a class when expanded; others skip it.

.	TRBJ1-2	20	TRBV14	.	TGTGCCAACAGCCAAACTGGTTTCGGGACACATAGGGGGTATTCCTATGGCTACACCTTC	CANSQTGFGTHRGYSYGYTF
.	TRBJ1-5	17	TRBV10-3	.	TGTGCCATCAGTGAGTCTGTAAGCAGGGACAGCAATCAGCCCCAGCATTTT	CAISESVSRDSNQPQHF
.	TRBJ2-5	15	TRBV6-5	TRBD1	TGTGCCAGCAGTTACGGTGACAGGGATCGAGAGACCCAGTACTTC	CASSYGDRDRETQYF
.	TRBJ2-7	15	TRBV5-1	.	TGCGCCAGCAGCTTGGTGTATTCACAGGACGGAGAGCAGTACTTC	CASSLVYSQDGEQYF
.	TRBJ2-6	18	TRBV20-1	TRBD1	TGCAGTGCTAGAGGTTCCGGGACAGGGACATCGGGGGCCAACGTCCTGACTTTC	CSARGSGTGTSGANVLTF
.	TRBJ1-2	15	TRBV4-2	.	TGTGCCAGCAGCCAGGGGAGTGAGGGTAACTATGGCTACACCTTC	CASSQGSEGNYGYTF
few	TRBJ2-4	15	TRBV7-2	.	TGTGCCAGCAGCTTAGTTGTGGGCCCCCAAAACATTCAGTACTTC	CASSLVVGPQNIQYF
few	TRBJ2-3	13	TRBV9	.	TGTGCCAGCAGCGCCCAAACCTTAGATACGCAGTATTTT	CASSAQTLDTQYF
.	TRBJ1-2	13	TRBV29-1	.	TGCAGCGTTGAAGAGGGGCAGGGGTACGGCTACACCTTC	CSVEEGQGYGYTF
.	TRBJ1-1	19	TRBV5-6	.	TGTGCCAGCAGCCCCGGGAACCGGTGGGGTTCTACGATACACACTGAAGCTTTCTTT	CASSPGNRWGSTIHTEAFF
once	TRBJ2-1	16	TRBV5-1	.	TGCGCCAGCAGCTTGGATCCGGGAAGCGCCTACAATGAGCAGTTCTTC	CASSLDPGSAYNEQFF
.	TRBJ2-3	16	TRBV12-3/TRBV12-4	.	TGTGCCAGCAGCCCCGGACGTTTTATTAGCACAGATACGCAGTATTTT	CASSPGRFISTDTQYF
.	TRBJ2-3	14	TRBV28	.	TGTGCCAGCTGGCCCGGAGGGCAGGGAGATACGCAGTATTTT	CASWPGGQGDTQYF
.	TRBJ1-1	13	TRBV20-1	TRBD1	TGCAGTGCTATAGACAGGGGAGACACTGAAGCTTTCTTT	CSAIDRGDTEAFF
many	TRBJ2-4	11	TRBV28	.	TGTGCCAGCAGTTTAGGGTACATTCAGTACTTC	CASSLGYIQYF
.	TRBJ1-1	14	TRBV6-2/TRBV6-3	.	TGTGCCAGCAGTTACAACAGGAGGGACACTGAAGCTTTCTTT	CASSYNRRDTEAFF
.	TRBJ2-7	15	TRBV15	TRBD1	TGTGCCACCAGCAGCAGGAGTGGTACAGGGGGGGAGCAGTACTTC	CATSSRSGTGGEQYF
.	TRBJ1-2	17	TRBV7-9	.	TGTGCCAGCAGCTTAGGTTTAGGGGGGCCTTCTAACTATGGCTACACCTTC	CASSLGLGGPSNYGYTF
.	TRBJ2-1	11	TRBV7-2	TRBD2	TGTGCCAGCAGCTGGGGGACTAGTGAGTTCTTC	CASSWGTSEFF
.	TRBJ2-1	14	TRBV2	.	TGTGCCAGCACCCTAGAAAGCTCCTACAATGAGCAGTTCTTC	CASTLESSYNEQFF
few	TRBJ2-3	15	TRBV9	TRBD2	TGTGCCAGCAGCGTAGGCGGGGGAGACACAGATACGCAGTATTTT	CASSVGGGDTDTQYF
few	TRBJ2-7	15	TRBV7-2	.	TGTGCCAGCAGCCAAAGGGCCCAATACGTAGGTGAGCAGTACTTC	CASSQRAQYVGEQYF
few	TRBJ2-3	14	TRBV4-3	.	TGCGCCAGCAGCCTCAGGGTGTCAGCAGATACGCAGTATTTT	CASSLRVSADTQYF
few	TRBJ1-2	15	TRBV6-2/TRBV6-3	.	TGTGCCAGCAGTTACTCCAGGACAGCTAACTATGGCTACACCTTC	CASSYSRTANYGYTF
.	TRBJ2-1	16	TRBV9	.	TGTGCCAGCAGCGTAATTGGGTTCGGAGGGATGAATGAGCAGTTCTTC	CASSVIGFGGMNEQFF
few	TRBJ2-1	14	TRBV10-2	TRBD2	TGCGCCAGCAGACTAGCGGGGGGAGCGGATGAGCAGTTCTTC	CASRLAGGADEQFF